The 26 T cell receptor beta chains reported below all come from one sample, sequenced in a study of CD4+ T cells in melanoma. Assay: immunoSEQ multiplex PCR; the TCRdb copy retains only in-frame clones and omits some. The sample lists tens of thousands of clones, approximately 70% occurring once. The sample taken for sequencing was tumor tissue. These receptors originate from a human donor with melanoma.

CDR3 protein: CASSFGGRYEQYF. The CDR3 nucleotides are TGCGCCAGCAGCTTCGGAGGGAGGTACGAGCAGTACTTC. J is TRBJ2-7 and V is TRBV5-1, with a possible D match to TRBD2 (6 bases). Trimming removed 2 bases from V and 4 bases from J, with 10 bases in between. From germline, CDR1 is SGHRS and CDR2 YFSETQ. This CDR3 contains 13 residues.

This chain connects TRBV7-9 to TRBJ1-3, with a weak D call TRBD1 (6 bases). This CDR3 has 13 amino acids. The germline CDR1 and CDR2 sequences are SEHNR and FQNEAQ (reference sequence). Deletions cut 6 bases from V and 2 bases from J, with 8 bases between. The CDR3 region is CASSRTAGNTIYF. The CDR3, as DNA: TGTGCCAGCAGTCGGACAGCTGGAAACACCATATATTTT.

The chain links TRBV4-2 to TRBJ1-2; D not resolved. The CDR3 extends over 15 amino acids. Germline V gene sequence: CDR1 LGHNA, CDR2 YNFKEQ. With 1 base removed from V and 2 bases from J, the gap between germline ends came to 11 bases. The CDR3 region is CASSQVSGFNYGYTF. The DNA for the CDR3 is TGTGCCAGCAGCCAAGTATCCGGGTTCAACTATGGCTACACCTTC.

The rearrangement links TRBV2 to TRBJ2-7; perhaps TRBD2 as D (5 bases). Trimming pared 5 bases from V and 6 bases from J, leaving 14 bases between. Germline CDR1 and CDR2: SNHLY and FYNNEI. This CDR3 is 13 amino acids long. The CDR3 protein is CASSSGSNSEQYF. The CDR3 DNA reads TGTGCCAGCAGTTCGGGGAGTAATAGCGAGCAGTACTTC.

The V call is TRBV5-1, the J call TRBJ1-1, with D maybe TRBD1 (5 bases). The CDR3 totals 13 residues. Germline CDR1 SGHRS, CDR2 YFSETQ. The ends were cut back, 5 bases at V and 4 bases at J, with 12 bases in the middle. As DNA, the CDR3 is TGCGCCAGCAGAACCTCGGGGGGCACTGAAGCTTTCTTT. This encodes CASRTSGGTEAFF.

This clone was counted a single time. This chain connects TRBV11-2 to TRBJ2-3, with 7 nucleotides matching TRBD1. Germline V gene data show CDR1 as SGHAT and CDR2 as FQNNGV. The CDR3 is 14 amino acids. V gave up 1 base and J gave up 3 bases; unmatched junction bases: 1. The CDR3 spells CASSLADRTDTQYF. In DNA form, the CDR3 reads TGTGCCAGCAGCTTAGCGGACAGGACAGATACGCAGTATTTT.

The gene calls are TRBV6-6 and TRBJ2-2; D not resolved. The CDR3 sequence is 11 residues long. Trimming left V 6 bases short and J 6 bases short, with 5 bases between. Germline CDR1 MNHNY, CDR2 SVGAGI (reference sequence). The CDR3 protein is CASRAAGELFF. In nucleotides, the CDR3 is TGTGCCAGCAGGGCGGCCGGGGAGCTGTTTTTT.

V usage is TRBV4-1 and J usage is TRBJ2-1; a possible D gene is TRBD2 (6 bases). V lost 7 bases and J lost 2, with 12 bases in between. The CDR3 sequence is 14 residues long. Germline CDR1 reads MGHRA; CDR2 reads YSYEKL. CDR3 coding DNA: TGCGCCAGCAAAGGCGGGGCGACCTACAATGAGCAGTTCTTC. Amino acids: CASKGGATYNEQFF.

DNA for the CDR3: TGTGCCAGCAGCCCCAGGGTTCTCTCTGGAAACACCATATATTTT. It is translated as CASSPRVLSGNTIYF. The V call is TRBV7-6, the J call TRBJ1-3; perhaps TRBD1 as D (5 bases). Germline lookup yields CDR1 SGHVS and CDR2 FNYEAQ. The ends were cut back, 5 bases at V and 0 bases at J, with 11 bases in the middle. CDR3 length equals 15 residues.

This chain links TRBV4-2 with TRBJ2-3; 8 nucleotides line up with TRBD2. The V gene's germline CDR1 is LGHNA and CDR2 YNFKEQ. This CDR3 is 17 amino acids long. With 1 base clipped from V and 3 bases from J, the junction kept 9 bases outside the gene matches. This CDR3 reads CASSQGRLTSVTDTQYF. CDR3 coding DNA: TGTGCCAGCAGCCAAGGACGACTGACTAGCGTAACAGATACGCAGTATTTT.

The genes are TRBV9 and TRBJ2-1; no clear D gene. CDR3 size: 16 residues. Germline V CDR1 and CDR2: SGDLS, YYNGEE. Deletions cut 0 bases from V and 5 bases from J, with 15 bases between. The CDR3 region has the DNA TGTGCCAGCAGCGTAGAAGGTACGAGGCCCAACAATGAGCAGTTCTTC. It is translated as CASSVEGTRPNNEQFF.

In this sample, this clone turned up once. V and J are TRBV7-9 and TRBJ2-1; 11 positions agree with TRBD2. After removal of 6 bases from V and 4 bases from J, the junction contained 8 bases not matched to a gene. The length of the CDR3 is 16 residues. Germline V CDR1 and CDR2: SEHNR, FQNEAQ (reference sequence). The CDR3 region has the DNA TGTGCCAGCAGACTAGCGGGGGACACAATTTACAATGAGCAGTTCTTC. It encodes CASRLAGDTIYNEQFF. The full variable domain, in which reference TRBV7-9 and TRBJ2-1 provide the parts outside the CDR3, is DTGVSQNPRHKITKRGQNVTFRCDPISEHNRLYWYRQTLGQGPEFLTYFQNEAQLEKSRLLSDRFSAERPKGSFSTLEIQRTEQGDSAMYLCASRLAGDTIYNEQFFGPGTRLTVL.

This clone was recorded only once. CDR3 DNA: TGTGCCAGCAGCTTGGTAGGGACAGGGTCCGGCTACACCTTC. It is translated as CASSLVGTGSGYTF. The chain employs TRBV5-4 and TRBJ1-2; 9 positions match TRBD1. Germline assignment: CDR1 SGHNT and CDR2 YYREEE (reference sequence). V dropped 0 bases and J dropped 8; count of bases not matched to a gene: 5. This CDR3 contains 14 residues.

The chain has TRBV18 and TRBJ2-5, with D possibly TRBD1 on 7 matching bases. The CDR3 loop spans 15 amino acids. In germline, CDR1 is KGHSH, CDR2 LQKENI. Trimming cost V 3 bases and J 2 bases, with 13 bases left between them. The CDR3 sequence is CASSPQAGGQETQYF. The CDR3 coding sequence is TGTGCCAGCTCACCTCAGGCAGGGGGGCAAGAGACCCAGTACTTC.

The chain is built from TRBV7-9 and TRBJ1-2; no reliable D call. V lost 1 base to trimming and J lost 4 bases, with 13 bases between them. The CDR3 runs to 15 residues. Germline V CDR1 and CDR2: SEHNR, FQNEAQ (reference sequence). This CDR3 reads CASSLDGFRSYGYTF. DNA for the CDR3: TGTGCCAGCAGCTTAGATGGGTTCCGGTCCTATGGCTACACCTTC.

This clone has only a few counts. V usage is TRBV19 and J usage is TRBJ2-1, with D possibly TRBD2 on 5 matching bases. With 8 bases removed from V and 9 bases from J, the gap between germline ends came to 20 bases. CDR3 length equals 14 residues. Germline V gives CDR1 LNHDA, CDR2 SQIVND (reference sequence). DNA for the CDR3: TGTGCCAGTGCGCGGGCGGGTGTCGGTAGTGAGCAGTTCTTC. The encoded protein is CASARAGVGSEQFF.

This clone appeared a few times. In DNA form, the CDR3 reads TGTGCCATCCCCGCGGGTAGCGGGGGGGCGAACACCGGGGAGCTGTTTTTT. Translation: CAIPAGSGGANTGELFF. The chain carries TRBV10-3 and TRBJ2-2, with 11 positions matching TRBD2. Germline CDR1 reads ENHRY; CDR2 reads SYGVKD. J was trimmed by 0 bases and V by 8 bases; bases with no gene match: 8. The CDR3 consists of 17 residues.

The chain uses TRBV19 and TRBJ1-1; D gene ambiguous. Per germline, CDR1 LNHDA and CDR2 SQIVND (reference sequence). The CDR3 is made up of 15 amino acids. The V and J ends lost 6 bases and 0 bases respectively, with 14 bases between them. This chain's CDR3 is CASSTKRDLNTEAFF. The CDR3 DNA follows: TGTGCCAGTAGCACCAAAAGAGATTTGAACACTGAAGCTTTCTTT.

This clone was counted once. CDR3 DNA: TGTGCCAGCAGTATGACAGGGTTCCCCCACAATGAGCAGTTCTTC. It translates to CASSMTGFPHNEQFF. V and J are TRBV27 and TRBJ2-1; 7 bases map to TRBD1. The CDR3 loop spans 15 amino acids. Germline V gives CDR1 MNHEY, CDR2 SMNVEV (reference sequence). With 5 bases clipped from V and 5 bases from J, the junction kept 9 bases outside the gene matches.

This chain joins TRBV7-6 and TRBJ1-2; maybe TRBD1 (5 bases). This CDR3 is 15 amino acids long. Trimming left V 1 base short and J 6 bases short, with 15 bases between. Germline V gives CDR1 SGHVS, CDR2 FNYEAQ. The CDR3 loop reads CASSLGGAGKNGYTF. The CDR3, as DNA: TGTGCCAGCAGCTTAGGAGGGGCTGGCAAGAATGGCTACACCTTC. Combining the CDR3 with reference TRBV7-6 and TRBJ1-2 gives the whole variable domain GAGVSQSPRYKVTKRGQDVALRCDPISGHVSLYWYRQALGQGPEFLTYFNYEAQQDKSGLPNDRFSAERPEGSISTLTIQRTEQRDSAMYRCASSLGGAGKNGYTFGSGTRLTVV.

The chain employs TRBV29-1 and TRBJ2-3; 9 nucleotides align to TRBD1. CDR3 length: 14 amino acids. The germline V gene has CDR1 SQVTM and CDR2 ANQGSEA. J lost 0 bases, V lost 6 bases, and 4 bases had no gene match. The CDR3 DNA is TGCAGCGTAAACGGACAGGGGAGCACAGATACGCAGTATTTT. Protein sequence: CSVNGQGSTDTQYF.

The V gene is TRBV27, the J gene TRBJ2-3; 9 bases agree with TRBD1. CDR1 and CDR2 (germline): MNHEY, SMNVEV (reference sequence). V shed 4 bases, J shed 4 bases, and the junction held 6 bases outside the gene matches. The CDR3 loop spans 15 amino acids. CDR3: CASSYRGRGSDTQYF. The CDR3 DNA is TGTGCCAGCAGTTACAGGGGGCGAGGTTCAGATACGCAGTATTTT.

This clone was detected once. V gene TRBV30 combines with J gene TRBJ1-2; the D gene is possibly TRBD1 (5 bases). From germline, CDR1 is GTSNPN and CDR2 SVGIG (reference sequence). V lost 5 bases and J 1 base, leaving 20 bases between the germline ends. The CDR3 loop spans 16 amino acids. CDR3: CAWSLGAGNLNYGYTF. In nucleotides, the CDR3 is TGTGCCTGGTCCCTGGGCGCAGGGAACCTTAACTATGGCTACACCTTC.

This clone was seen only once. The J gene is TRBJ2-7, the V gene TRBV7-2; 7 bases map to TRBD1. Germline V CDR1 and CDR2: SGHTA, FQGNSA. The CDR3 sequence is 15 residues long. Unmatched junction bases numbered 9, after V lost 5 bases and J lost 2 bases. The CDR3 loop is CASSPGWGQTYEQYF. CDR3 DNA sequence: TGTGCCAGCAGCCCCGGGTGGGGACAGACCTACGAGCAGTACTTC.

The genes are TRBV27 and TRBJ2-2, with D unclear. From germline, CDR1 is MNHEY and CDR2 SMNVEV (reference sequence). The CDR3 consists of 14 residues. Trimming took 7 bases from V and 5 from J, leaving 14 bases between them. The CDR3 sequence: CASNPQAGTGELFF. Written as DNA, the CDR3 is TGTGCCAGCAACCCCCAGGCCGGGACCGGGGAGCTGTTTTTT.

This clone was detected once. This chain uses TRBV5-1 with TRBJ2-2; the match to TRBD2 covers 9 bases. The CDR3 length is 19 residues. Unmatched junction bases numbered 10, after V lost 0 bases and J lost 1 base. CDR1 is SGHRS, CDR2 YFSETQ, per germline. In nucleotides, the CDR3 is TGCGCCAGCAGCTTGGATGGTAGCGGGGGAGCTAAGAACACCGGGGAGCTGTTTTTT. It specifies CASSLDGSGGAKNTGELFF. Complete variable domain (other parts from reference TRBV5-1 and TRBJ2-2): KAGVTQTPRYLIKTRGQQVTLSCSPISGHRSVSWYQQTPGQGLQFLFEYFSETQRNKGNFPGRFSGRQFSNSRSEMNVSTLELGDSALYLCASSLDGSGGAKNTGELFFGEGSRLTVL.